This T cell receptor (beta chain) was found in a study of blood T cells in healthy people across ages. Overall study results and limits: Long-lived donors carried more naive CD4+ cells and greater diversity than aged donors.

Each sample yielded at least 5 micrograms of PBMC total RNA. With a J-beta primer mix and a sample-barcoded 5' primer, a second PCR ran about 7 to 12 cycles. From each sample, at least 3 million paired-end reads containing CDR3 were obtained. TCRdb re-derived calls from the 5' RACE reads in MiXCR, one entry per CDR3 protein. In the table there are about 730,000 distinct CDR3 sequences, about 42% of which are singletons. As for this clonotype: Its antigen is unknown.

What was sequenced was blood. This TCR derives from a woman in her sixties or seventies in good health.

The CDR3 loop is CASSQDPAGGSPYGYTF. The CDR3 DNA is TGTGCCAGCAGCCAAGATCCGGCAGGTGGATCCCCTTATGGCTACACCTTC. J is TRBJ1-2 and V is TRBV4-2; D is unresolved. V lost 0 bases, J lost 5 bases, and 19 bases lay in between. Germline loops: CDR1 LGHNA, CDR2 YNFKEQ. This CDR3 is 17 amino acids long.